This T cell receptor (beta chain) was identified during a study of T cells in Graves' hyperthyroidism and ophthalmopathy. TCR beta CDR3 regions were amplified from RNA. Initially, a first-round RT-PCR of the TCR CDR3 employed the HTBI primer set. Each CDR3 protein is one row after TCRdb ran MiXCR on the multiplex PCR reads. The table lists 650,000 to 850,000 distinct CDR3 sequences, 18% of them singletons. The CDR3 loop spans 14 amino acids. Germline CDR1 SGHTA, CDR2 FQGTGA. V lost 4 bases and J lost 8, with 15 bases in between. This clonotype was seen repeatedly, ten times or more. The rearrangement joins TRBV7-3 to TRBJ2-1, with a tentative D call TRBD1 (6 bases). Sequencing was carried out using blood. The sequence was collected from a woman in her 50s with Graves' hyperthyroidism that later progressed to Graves' ophthalmopathy. CDR3 residues: CASSSQTGDDEQFF. The CDR3 nucleotides are TGTGCCAGCAGCTCTCAGACAGGCGATGATGAGCAGTTCTTC.